This TCR beta chain appears in the sequencing data of a study of early stage breast cancer tumors. Whole-study context: About 80% of the 16 invasive tumors were ER+, PR+ and HER2-. Seven or eight ER+/PR+/HER2- tumors were invasive ductal; a few were invasive lobular. Overall study findings and caveats: Bulk DNA sequencing of unsorted cells missed chain pairing and markers. Tumors had around 2.5-fold higher T cell density than normal breast.

The V and J ends lost 1 base and 8 bases, in that order; junction bases with no gene match: 7. Germline CDR1 LNHDA, CDR2 SQIVND (reference sequence). The CDR3 spans 16 residues. Sequenced by immunoSEQ multiplex PCR; TCRdb stores in-frame clones only, minus some. The sample comprises around 60,000 clones, over 65% of which are singletons, and roughly 3.4% rests with the top ten. In regard to this clone: Antigen unknown.

Sequenced material: blood. This chain links TRBV19 with TRBJ2-1; 11 nucleotides line up with TRBD2. The clonotype originates from a person aged 25 to 40 with breast cancer. CDR3 region: CASSIGDSGRAHEQFF. CDR3 in DNA: TGTGCCAGTAGTATAGGCGATAGCGGGAGGGCCCATGAGCAGTTCTTC.